The rows below give T cell receptor beta chains drawn from one sample of a study of cytomegalovirus exposure and HLA in healthy donors. Profiling relied on immunoSEQ multiplex PCR, and the TCRdb table lists in-frame clones only, not all of them. Of roughly 220,000 clones detected, approximately 90% appear once; the ten largest clones hold roughly 1%. The sequenced material came from PBMCs. The receptors shown here come from a woman under 30 in good health and CMV-seronegative. Each CDR3 is given without its conserved first and last residue. Rows give clone size only sometimes, using once, few, many, or a class for an expanded clone.

TRBJ1-1 - TRBV27 ASRTLPGGLMFSEAF
TRBJ2-1 - TRBV11-3 ASSLGWRSSYNEQF
TRBJ1-1 - TRBV6-6 ASSPQGAITEAF
TRBJ1-1 few TRBV29-1 SVATGHTEAF
TRBJ1-1 - TRBV5-1 ASSTANRARAF
TRBJ1-3 - TRBV5-4 ASSSGTAISGNTIY
TRBJ2-1 - TRBV27 ASSATGTGGYNEQF
TRBJ2-3 - TRBV7-6 ASSLYSAGEHTDTQY
TRBJ2-3 - TRBV6-1 ASWSSGSEGDTQY
TRBJ2-5 once TRBV5-1 ASSLYQLAGGQETQY
TRBJ2-1 once TRBV5-1 ASSPRYSYNEQF
TRBJ1-1 once TRBV5-4 ASSSSRSLPGAEAF
TRBJ2-1 once TRBV25-1 ASSARLAGGEQF
TRBJ2-6 - TRBV5-1 ASSLGGHPGSGANVLT
TRBJ2-5 - TRBV28 ASSLSSPETQY
TRBJ1-2 - TRBV11-2 ASSSTSNYGYT
TRBJ1-2 few TRBV27 ASSLYRGYGYT
TRBJ1-5 - TRBV5-6 ASSFGGQPQH
TRBJ1-5 - TRBV28 ASSDRSNQPQH
TRBJ1-1 - TRBV2 ASSRGENTEAF